This TCR beta chain was identified in a study of blood T cell repertoires in COVID-19. Study information: Sources were T cells, B-cell-depleted T cells, or PBMCs; the material itself was cDNA or gDNA.

Participants reported their clinical history, and cohort assignment relied on those reports. Per the authors' pipeline: Estimation of nucleated cell counts was performed using reference gene primer amplification. Using immunoSEQ multiplex PCR, the repertoire was profiled, and TCRdb retains in-frame clones only, with some absent. V, J and clone size are those of that table, while D and trimming were read from the DNA. The repertoire holds hundreds of thousands of clones, around nine tenths seen once, with around 7.9% in the top ten. The source material was PBMCs or T cells enriched from blood (not recorded which). The TCR comes from a woman aged 55-70 years who had recovered from COVID-19.

CDR3 protein: CASSMELAKNIQYF. For the CDR3, the DNA is TGTGCCAGTAGTATGGAGTTAGCCAAAAACATTCAGTACTTC. The chain combines TRBV19 with TRBJ2-4, with D uncertain. There are 14 residues in the CDR3. With 3 bases removed from V and 0 bases from J, the gap between germline ends came to 6 bases. Germline V gene data show CDR1 as LNHDA and CDR2 as SQIVND (reference sequence).